Each of the 30 T cell receptor beta chains below was sequenced from the same sample in a study of T cells in Graves' hyperthyroidism and ophthalmopathy. The TCR beta CDR3 regions underwent amplification using RNA transcripts as the source. The study used the HTBI primer set for a first-round RT-PCR of the TCR CDR3. One entry per CDR3 protein results from TCRdb running MiXCR on the multiplex PCR reads. The table includes approximately 610,000 distinct CDR3 sequences, roughly 14% detected once. What was sequenced was blood. These TCRs come from a woman in her forties with Graves' ophthalmopathy.

This clonotype has ten or more counts. The chain combines TRBV18 with TRBJ1-1; D is unresolved. CDR3 length equals 15 residues. Germline V lookup: CDR1 KGHSH, CDR2 LQKENI. Trimming stripped 6 bases from V and 2 bases from J, with 16 bases between. The CDR3 DNA is TGTGCCAGCTCGCCCACTTCCGTCCTCAACACTGAAGCTTTCTTT. This gives the protein CASSPTSVLNTEAFF.

The chain carries TRBV11-2 and TRBJ2-7; 12 positions match TRBD2. The CDR3 totals 17 residues. Germline trimming cut 1 base from V and 7 bases from J; bases unmatched to any gene: 11. CDR1 is SGHAT, CDR2 FQNNGV, per germline. The DNA for the CDR3 is TGTGCCAGCAGCTTAGTCAGTAGACTAGCGGGAGTACAAGAGCAGTACTTC. This translates into CASSLVSRLAGVQEQYF.

This clonotype has at least ten counts. V gene TRBV6-5 combines with J gene TRBJ2-7; D remains ambiguous. The CDR3 is 14 amino acids. V was cut by 2 bases and J by 1 base, with 9 bases left in between. Germline CDR1 reads MNHEY; CDR2 reads SVGAGI. CDR3 sequence: CASSYSLRSYEQYF. The CDR3 DNA is TGTGCCAGCAGTTACAGCCTACGTTCCTACGAGCAGTACTTC.

This clonotype was counted at least ten times. The J gene is TRBJ2-7, the V gene TRBV2; 10 bases line up with TRBD2. The CDR3 runs 15 residues. The ends lost 6 bases at V and 1 base at J; junction bases unmatched: 6. Germline CDR1 is SNHLY and CDR2 is FYNNEI. The CDR3 nucleotides are TGTGCCAGCAGAGCAGCGGGAGGGGGTTCCTACGAGCAGTACTTC. It yields the protein CASRAAGGGSYEQYF.

This clonotype was detected only once. The chain employs TRBV6-1 and TRBJ2-7, with D possibly being TRBD1 (6 bases). The CDR3 is 15 amino acids. Germline CDR1 reads MNHNS; CDR2 reads SASEGT. V was trimmed by 4 bases and J by 4 bases, leaving 17 bases between them. The CDR3: CASSASDSILYEQYF. Written as DNA, the CDR3 is TGTGCCAGCAGTGCCTCGGACAGCATCCTATACGAGCAGTACTTC.

This clonotype has a count of ten or more. The V and J genes are TRBV29-1 and TRBJ1-1; D remains unclear. Looked up from germline, CDR1 is SQVTM and CDR2 is ANQGSEA. V gave up 4 bases and J gave up 2 bases, with 8 bases separating them. The CDR3 extends over 12 amino acids. CDR3 sequence: CSVARSNTEAFF. The CDR3, as DNA: TGCAGCGTTGCGAGGAGTAACACTGAAGCTTTCTTT.

This clonotype was recorded many times. The chain couples TRBV28 to TRBJ2-4; no definite D call. The V and J ends lost 4 bases and 2 bases respectively, with 12 bases between them. The CDR3 runs 15 residues. The germline gives CDR1 MDHEN, CDR2 SYDVKM. As DNA, the CDR3 is TGTGCCAGCAGTTCCCCGACGGTCCCCAAAAACATTCAGTACTTC. This sequence encodes CASSSPTVPKNIQYF.

This clonotype has ten or more counts. The chain is built from TRBV9 and TRBJ1-4, with TRBD1 as a possible D gene (6 bases). Germline V gene lookup returns CDR1 SGDLS and CDR2 YYNGEE. V was trimmed by 2 bases and J by 6 bases, leaving 17 bases between them. The length of the CDR3 is 16 residues. CDR3 nucleotides: TGTGCCAGCAGCGTTAGGGGGGACGGGGGCGATGAAAAACTGTTTTTT. It encodes CASSVRGDGGDEKLFF.

This clonotype appeared many times. The rearrangement links TRBV6-2 or TRBV6-3 to TRBJ1-5; TRBD1 aligns across 8 bases. Germline values: CDR1 MNHEY, CDR2 SVGEGT. The length of the CDR3 is 18 residues. V lost 5 bases to trimming and J lost 0 bases; unmatched junction nucleotides: 12. The CDR3 reads CASSPRQGSGYSNQPQHF. DNA of the CDR3: TGTGCCAGCAGTCCGAGACAGGGGTCGGGATATAGCAATCAGCCCCAGCATTTT.

The chain combines TRBV6-2 or TRBV6-3 with TRBJ1-5; D is perhaps TRBD1 (6 bases). Germline V CDR1 and CDR2: MNHEY, SVGEGT. The CDR3 is 13 amino acids. Trimming removed 8 bases from V and 5 bases from J, with 13 bases in between. The CDR3 DNA is TGTGCCAGCGGTCAGGGGAACTATCAGCCCCAGCATTTT. The encoded protein is CASGQGNYQPQHF.

The gene calls are TRBV6-1 and TRBJ1-1; D is possibly TRBD1 (5 bases). The germline CDR1 and CDR2 sequences are MNHNS and SASEGT. The ends were cut back, 3 bases at V and 3 bases at J, with 14 bases in the middle. The CDR3 spans 15 residues. The chain's CDR3 is CASSDKWGMDTEAFF. The CDR3 DNA sequence: TGTGCCAGCAGTGATAAATGGGGGATGGACACTGAAGCTTTCTTT.

The rearrangement links TRBV18 to TRBJ2-7; D may be TRBD1 (5 bases). Germline V gene sequence: CDR1 KGHSH, CDR2 LQKENI. The CDR3 runs 13 residues. Trimming removed 2 bases from V and 4 bases from J, with 9 bases in between. The CDR3 region has the DNA TGTGCCAGCTCACCATTCAAGGGGTACGAGCAGTACTTC. Its protein product is CASSPFKGYEQYF.

This clonotype was observed a few times. The V gene is TRBV25-1, the J gene TRBJ1-2; maybe TRBD1 (6 bases). The V and J ends lost 6 bases and 7 bases respectively, with 9 bases between them. Looked up from germline, CDR1 is MGHDK and CDR2 is SYGVNS. This CDR3 is 11 amino acids long. DNA of the CDR3: TGTGCCAGCAGAGGAGGGGGTGGCTACACCTTC. Residues: CASRGGGGYTF.

The genes are TRBV28 and TRBJ2-1; a weak D match, TRBD2 (7 bases). Germline V gene data show CDR1 as MDHEN and CDR2 as SYDVKM. The CDR3 covers 14 residues. V was cut by 5 bases and J by 3 bases, with 11 bases left in between. DNA of the CDR3: TGTGCCAGCAGTCGGGGGGACAACTACAATGAGCAGTTCTTC. It translates to CASSRGDNYNEQFF.

This clonotype was detected ten times or more. The gene calls are TRBV20-1 and TRBJ1-1; a possible D gene is TRBD1 (5 bases). Trimming took off 0 bases at V and 6 bases at J, with 8 bases between the two ends. Germline CDR1 is DFQATT and CDR2 is SNEGSKA (reference sequence). The CDR3 runs to 12 residues. CDR3 amino acids: CSARDREAEAFF. The CDR3 region has the DNA TGCAGTGCTAGAGACAGGGAAGCTGAAGCTTTCTTT.

This clonotype was seen only a few times. The rearrangement joins TRBV7-6 to TRBJ1-1, with 8 nucleotides matching TRBD1. The V segment lost 4 bases and the J segment 3 bases; nucleotides outside the gene matches: 7. This CDR3 contains 15 residues. CDR1 is SGHVS and CDR2 is FNYEAQ in the germline V gene. The CDR3 loop reads CASSSIQGGDTEAFF. CDR3 bases: TGTGCCAGCAGCTCCATACAGGGGGGGGACACTGAAGCTTTCTTT.

This clonotype was seen at least ten times. The chain combines TRBV6-2 or TRBV6-3 with TRBJ1-2, with a tentative D call TRBD1 (6 bases). The CDR3 has 13 amino acids. Germline V gene lookup returns CDR1 MNHEY and CDR2 SVGEGT. V lost 2 bases and J 3 bases, leaving 7 bases between the germline ends. In nucleotides, the CDR3 is TGTGCCAGCAGTTACCGACAGGACTATGGCTACACCTTC. It codes for CASSYRQDYGYTF.

This clonotype has ten or more counts. This is likely a read error, given that the CDR3 carries no conserved phenylalanine or tryptophan at its end. The gene calls are TRBV6-2 or TRBV6-3 and TRBJ1-1; 7 bases are a match to TRBD1. The CDR3 totals 14 residues. Unmatched junction bases numbered 5, after V lost 0 bases and J lost 7 bases. Germline CDR1 MNHEY, CDR2 SVGEGT. The CDR3 here is CASSYSGTAYEAFL. DNA for the CDR3: TGTGCCAGCAGTTACTCCGGGACAGCTTATGAAGCTTTCCTT.

This clonotype was found many times. The chain joins TRBV5-1 to TRBJ2-7, with a possible D match to TRBD2 (6 bases). V gave up 4 bases and J gave up 6 bases, with 14 bases separating them. Germline CDR1 and CDR2: SGHRS and YFSETQ. The length of the CDR3 is 13 residues. The CDR3 DNA reads TGCGCCAGCAGCATGGACTATTGGTCCGAGCAGTACTTC. Its translation is CASSMDYWSEQYF.

The chain carries TRBV18 and TRBJ2-6; D unresolved. The CDR3 spans 16 residues. Germline loops: CDR1 KGHSH, CDR2 LQKENI. The V and J ends lost 5 bases and 4 bases respectively, with 15 bases between them. CDR3 region: CASSSNSLEGANVLTF. Here the CDR3 DNA reads TGTGCCAGCTCATCCAATTCGCTGGAGGGGGCCAACGTCCTGACTTTC. The entire variable domain, with the rest obtained from reference TRBV18 and TRBJ2-6, is as follows: NAGVMQNPRHLVRRRGQEARLRCSPMKGHSHVYWYRQLPEEGLKFMVYLQKENIIDESGMPKERFSAEFPKEGPSILRIQQVVRGDSAAYFCASSSNSLEGANVLTFGAGSRLTVL.

This clonotype was seen at least ten times. The V and J genes are TRBV6-1 and TRBJ2-2, with unresolved D. The CDR3 runs 15 residues. Germline assignment: CDR1 MNHNS and CDR2 SASEGT. Trimming took 5 bases from V and 2 from J, leaving 12 bases between them. In DNA form, the CDR3 reads TGTGCCAGCAGTCCCCTTGGGTACAACACCGGGGAGCTGTTTTTT. Residues: CASSPLGYNTGELFF.

This clonotype occurred many times. The chain links TRBV30 to TRBJ2-3, with 7 bases matching TRBD2. The J segment lost 2 bases and the V segment lost 0 bases, leaving 2 bases of the junction unmatched. The length of the CDR3 is 14 residues. CDR1 is GTSNPN and CDR2 is SVGIG in the germline V gene (reference sequence). The CDR3: CAWSVLAPTDTQYF. CDR3 coding DNA: TGTGCCTGGAGTGTACTAGCGCCCACAGATACGCAGTATTTT.

This clonotype was counted many times. This chain uses TRBV12-3 or TRBV12-4 with TRBJ1-2; D is uncertain. The CDR3 totals 13 residues. V was trimmed by 5 bases and J by 0 bases, leaving 7 bases between them. CDR3 in amino acids: CASSPTANYGYTF. The CDR3 DNA reads TGTGCCAGCAGTCCCACAGCTAACTATGGCTACACCTTC.

The J gene is TRBJ1-5, the V gene TRBV7-9; the D gene is possibly TRBD1 (6 bases). The V end lost 4 bases, the J end lost 7 bases, and 14 bases lay between the germline ends. From germline, CDR1 is SEHNR and CDR2 FQNEAQ (reference sequence). This CDR3 is built from 14 residues. The CDR3 here is CASSSTGMDQPQHF. Written as DNA, the CDR3 is TGTGCCAGCAGCTCAACAGGGATGGACCAGCCCCAGCATTTT.

The genes are TRBV29-1 and TRBJ2-7; no clear D. Per the germline V gene, CDR1 is SQVTM and CDR2 is ANQGSEA. The length of the CDR3 is 15 residues. Trimming stripped 4 bases from V and 5 bases from J, with 21 bases between. As DNA, the CDR3 is TGCAGCGTTGTCGTCGCTGCCCGGCCTTTACACGAGCAGTACTTC. Encoded protein: CSVVVAARPLHEQYF.

The table lists this clonotype with many counts. The rearrangement uses TRBV2 and TRBJ2-2; TRBD1 matches at 9 bases. V trimming: 5 bases; J trimming: 8 bases; junction bases outside the gene matches: 3. Looked up from germline, CDR1 is SNHLY and CDR2 is FYNNEI. CDR3 length: 13 amino acids. In DNA form, the CDR3 reads TGTGCCAGCAGTTGGGGACAGGGTGGGGAGCTGTTTTTT. Its protein product is CASSWGQGGELFF. The entire variable domain, with the rest obtained from reference TRBV2 and TRBJ2-2, is as follows: EPEVTQTPSHQVTQMGQEVILRCVPISNHLYFYWYRQILGQKVEFLVSFYNNEISEKSEIFDDQFSVERPDGSNFTLKIRSTKLEDSAMYFCASSWGQGGELFFGEGSRLTVL.

The sample holds many counts of this clonotype. This may come from a read error, since a much larger clone is one base off. The rearrangement joins TRBV28 to TRBJ2-7; 7 bases align to TRBD2. This CDR3 has 13 residues. The germline V gene encodes CDR1 MDHEN and CDR2 SYDVKM. Losses at the gene ends were 6 bases for V and 2 bases for J; bases not matched to a gene: 4. In DNA form, the CDR3 reads TGTGCCAGCAGGCTAGCGGTACCCTACGAGCAGTACTTC. This codes for CASRLAVPYEQYF.

The chain employs TRBV10-2 and TRBJ2-7; 8 bases align to TRBD2. The CDR3 has 13 amino acids. Losses at the gene ends were 10 bases for V and 7 bases for J; bases not matched to a gene: 12. The V gene's germline CDR1 is WSHSY and CDR2 SAAADI. CDR3 DNA sequence: TGCGCCACCGGGTCAGCGGGAGTGGGGGAGCAGTACTTC. This translates into CATGSAGVGEQYF.

This clonotype was seen a handful of times. The chain uses TRBV10-1 and TRBJ1-2, with 9 bases lining up with TRBD1. The CDR3 spans 14 residues. Germline CDR1 WNHNN, CDR2 SYGVQD (reference sequence). After removal of 2 bases from V and 4 bases from J, the junction contained 2 bases not matched to a gene. CDR3 loop: CASSEETGGYGYTF. As DNA, the CDR3 is TGCGCCAGCAGTGAGGAGACAGGGGGCTATGGCTACACCTTC.

In this sample, this clonotype turned up many times. This chain connects TRBV11-2 to TRBJ2-6; D is possibly TRBD1 (6 bases). CDR3 length equals 17 residues. Germline V gene sequence: CDR1 SGHAT, CDR2 FQNNGV. Trimming removed 5 bases from V and 0 bases from J, with 14 bases in between. The chain's CDR3 is CASSLGGGYSGANVLTF. CDR3 DNA: TGTGCCAGCAGCCTAGGGGGTGGGTACTCTGGGGCCAACGTCCTGACTTTC. Full variable domain (missing parts from reference TRBV11-2 and TRBJ2-6): EAGVAQSPRYKIIEKRQSVAFWCNPISGHATLYWYQQILGQGPKLLIQFQNNGVVDDSQLPKDRFSAERLKGVDSTLKIQPAKLEDSAVYLCASSLGGGYSGANVLTFGAGSRLTVL.